Presented here are 18 T cell receptor beta chains from one specimen sequenced in a study of T cell responses to AZD1222 COVID-19 vaccine. TCRdb keeps only in-frame clones here, not all; method: immunoSEQ multiplex PCR. Seen here are under 70,000 clones, approximately 80% observed once, and the top ten hold approximately 5.2%. Sample: peripheral blood, taken 28 days after the second AZD1222 dose. The receptors shown here come from an adult who received the AZD1222 COVID-19 vaccine.

The chain links TRBV19 to TRBJ1-2; D is unresolved. Trimming stripped 5 bases from V and 4 bases from J, with 8 bases between. CDR3 length: 12 amino acids. Per germline, CDR1 LNHDA and CDR2 SQIVND (reference sequence). The CDR3 here is CASSRPGYGYTF. The CDR3 nucleotides are TGTGCCAGTAGTCGGCCGGGCTATGGCTACACCTTC.

The V gene is TRBV27, the J gene TRBJ2-3; 9 bases agree with TRBD2. Germline V gene data show CDR1 as MNHEY and CDR2 as SMNVEV (reference sequence). J lost 4 bases, V lost 5 bases, and 10 bases had no gene match. This CDR3 comprises 16 residues. CDR3 amino acids: CASSPLGRGGPDTQYF. In nucleotides, the CDR3 is TGTGCCAGCAGTCCTTTGGGGCGGGGGGGCCCAGATACGCAGTATTTT.

The genes are TRBV18 and TRBJ1-1; TRBD1 matches 9 bases. The CDR3 consists of 16 residues. Germline V CDR1 and CDR2: KGHSH, LQKENI. Germline trimming cut 4 bases from V and 0 bases from J; bases unmatched to any gene: 6. The CDR3 region is CASSRGQGSLNTEAFF. CDR3 DNA: TGTGCCAGCTCACGGGGACAGGGTTCCCTGAACACTGAAGCTTTCTTT.

This chain connects TRBV7-6 to TRBJ2-1, with a weak D call TRBD1 (5 bases). This CDR3 is 13 amino acids long. V was cut by 4 bases and J by 7 bases, with 11 bases left in between. Germline CDR1 and CDR2: SGHVS and FNYEAQ. The DNA of the CDR3 is TGTGCCAGCAGCTCCAATCCAGGGAATGAGCAGTTCTTC. Residues: CASSSNPGNEQFF.

This clone was seen just once. DNA for the CDR3: TGTGCCAGCAGCTTGGGGGCGGGCTATGGCTACACCTTC. This encodes CASSLGAGYGYTF. This chain links TRBV5-6 with TRBJ1-2, with D unresolved. From germline, CDR1 is SGHDT and CDR2 YYEEEE. The CDR3 covers 13 residues. V gave up 0 bases and J gave up 4 bases, with 7 bases separating them.

The chain recombines TRBV25-1 with TRBJ1-5; D not certain. Germline lookup yields CDR1 MGHDK and CDR2 SYGVNS. Trimming removed 4 bases from V and 3 bases from J, with 10 bases in between. The CDR3 is 14 amino acids. As DNA, the CDR3 is TGTGCCAGCAGTGGAACCTCTTTCAATCAGCCCCAGCATTTT. This codes for CASSGTSFNQPQHF.

The chain recombines TRBV29-1 with TRBJ2-7; possibly TRBD2 for D (5 bases). Trimming stripped 4 bases from V and 1 base from J, with 8 bases between. This CDR3 spans 12 amino acids. Germline CDR1 reads SQVTM; CDR2 reads ANQGSEA. CDR3 DNA: TGCAGCGTTGGCGAGCGGTCCTACGAGCAGTACTTC. Amino acid sequence: CSVGERSYEQYF.

The chain joins TRBV29-1 to TRBJ2-3; D remains ambiguous. Germline CDR1 SQVTM, CDR2 ANQGSEA. Between the trimmed V and J ends, which lost 4 bases and 3 bases, there was a span of 2 bases. The CDR3 spans 10 residues. The CDR3 nucleotides are TGCAGCGTTGGTACAGATACGCAGTATTTT. This sequence encodes CSVGTDTQYF.

The rearrangement joins TRBV7-6 to TRBJ1-4, with a possible D match to TRBD1 (5 bases). V lost 5 bases and J lost 0, with 13 bases in between. The CDR3 is 16 amino acids. Germline V gene data show CDR1 as SGHVS and CDR2 as FNYEAQ. The CDR3 loop reads CASSAVPGPTNEKLFF. Written as DNA, the CDR3 is TGTGCCAGCAGCGCAGTCCCGGGACCAACTAATGAAAAACTGTTTTTT. The full variable domain, completed using reference TRBV7-6 and TRBJ1-4, is GAGVSQSPRYKVTKRGQDVALRCDPISGHVSLYWYRQALGQGPEFLTYFNYEAQQDKSGLPNDRFSAERPEGSISTLTIQRTEQRDSAMYRCASSAVPGPTNEKLFFGSGTQLSVL.

The rearrangement links TRBV15 to TRBJ2-7; D might be TRBD2 (6 bases). Looked up from germline, CDR1 is LNHNV and CDR2 is YYDKDF (reference sequence). The CDR3 totals 14 residues. The ends were cut back, 0 bases at V and 5 bases at J, with 11 bases in the middle. Here the CDR3 DNA reads TGTGCCACCAGCAGAGATGGCGGGACCCACGAGCAGTACTTC. It translates to CATSRDGGTHEQYF.

This clone occurred a few times. This chain's CDR3 is CASSQYLNQPQHF. Written as DNA, the CDR3 is TGTGCCAGCAGTCAATACTTAAATCAGCCCCAGCATTTT. The chain links TRBV6-2 or TRBV6-3 to TRBJ1-5; D uncertain. Between the trimmed V and J ends, which lost 5 bases and 4 bases, there was a span of 9 bases. CDR1 is MNHEY and CDR2 is SVGEGT in the germline V gene. There are 13 residues in the CDR3.

V and J are TRBV5-6 and TRBJ1-2, with D unclear. CDR1 and CDR2 (germline): SGHDT, YYEEEE. Trimming shortened V by 3 bases and J by 7 bases, and 16 bases separated the two germline ends. CDR3 length equals 14 residues. Here the CDR3 reads CASSSPGHVGGYTF. The CDR3 DNA follows: TGTGCCAGCAGCTCGCCCGGGCACGTAGGTGGCTACACCTTC.

The rearrangement joins TRBV29-1 to TRBJ2-1; D is uncertain. Trimming pared 1 base from V and 0 bases from J, leaving 13 bases between. This CDR3 has 16 amino acids. The V gene's germline CDR1 is SQVTM and CDR2 ANQGSEA. CDR3 in DNA: TGCAGCGTTGAAGGATTGGACGGTAGCTCCTACAATGAGCAGTTCTTC. It specifies CSVEGLDGSSYNEQFF.

This chain links TRBV29-1 with TRBJ2-1; 11 bases are shared with TRBD2. The CDR3 has 14 residues. In germline, CDR1 is SQVTM, CDR2 ANQGSEA. The J segment lost 7 bases and the V segment lost 7 bases, leaving 9 bases of the junction unmatched. Here the CDR3 DNA reads TGCAGCGGTCGCGTAGCGGGGGGGCCAAATGAGCAGTTCTTC. It encodes CSGRVAGGPNEQFF.

This chain uses TRBV6-2 or TRBV6-3 with TRBJ1-1; a possible D gene is TRBD1 (6 bases). V was clipped by 5 bases and J by 1 base, with 14 bases between them. The CDR3 consists of 15 residues. Per the germline V gene, CDR1 is MNHEY and CDR2 is SVGEGT. The CDR3 DNA follows: TGTGCCAGCAGTGGGAGGGGGGGTGAGAACACTGAAGCTTTCTTT. It is translated as CASSGRGGENTEAFF.

The CDR3 reads CASSPSGAQGEQYF. Here the CDR3 DNA reads TGTGCCAGCAGCCCCTCCGGGGCCCAGGGCGAGCAGTACTTC. The V and J genes are TRBV11-2 and TRBJ2-7, with D tentatively TRBD1 or TRBD2 (5 bases each). CDR1 and CDR2 (germline): SGHAT, FQNNGV. CDR3 size: 14 residues. With 5 bases removed from V and 6 bases from J, the gap between germline ends came to 17 bases.

The chain carries TRBV10-2 and TRBJ1-3; the match to TRBD1 covers 9 bases. Trimming cost V 6 bases and J 4 bases; bases outside gene matches: 7. The CDR3 is 15 residues long. Germline V gives CDR1 WSHSY, CDR2 SAAADI. DNA for the CDR3: TGCGCCAGCAGCCCGGGACAGGGAAACGGAAACACCATATATTTT. This encodes CASSPGQGNGNTIYF.

V and J are TRBV7-3 and TRBJ2-5; weak D call: TRBD2 (6 bases). Germline values: CDR1 SGHTA, CDR2 FQGTGA. This CDR3 has 15 residues. The V gene lost 5 bases and the J gene lost 3 bases, with 16 bases spanning the gap. The CDR3 sequence is CASSRVGGAKETQYF. The CDR3 DNA follows: TGTGCCAGCAGCCGCGTCGGCGGGGCTAAAGAGACCCAGTACTTC.